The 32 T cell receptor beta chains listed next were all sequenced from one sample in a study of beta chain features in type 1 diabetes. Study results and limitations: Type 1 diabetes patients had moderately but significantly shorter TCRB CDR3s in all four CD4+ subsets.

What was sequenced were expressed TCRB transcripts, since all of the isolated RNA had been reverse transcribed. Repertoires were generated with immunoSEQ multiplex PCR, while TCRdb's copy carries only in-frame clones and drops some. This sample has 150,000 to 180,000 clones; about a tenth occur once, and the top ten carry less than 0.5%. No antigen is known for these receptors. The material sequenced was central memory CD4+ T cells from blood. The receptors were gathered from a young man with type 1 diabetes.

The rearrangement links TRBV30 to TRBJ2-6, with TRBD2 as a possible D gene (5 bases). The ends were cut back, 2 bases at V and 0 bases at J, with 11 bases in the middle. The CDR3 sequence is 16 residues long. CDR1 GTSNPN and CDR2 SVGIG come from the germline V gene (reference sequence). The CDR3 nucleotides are TGTGCCTGGAGTTTCGGACTTCTCTCTGGGGCCAACGTCCTGACTTTC. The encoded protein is CAWSFGLLSGANVLTF.

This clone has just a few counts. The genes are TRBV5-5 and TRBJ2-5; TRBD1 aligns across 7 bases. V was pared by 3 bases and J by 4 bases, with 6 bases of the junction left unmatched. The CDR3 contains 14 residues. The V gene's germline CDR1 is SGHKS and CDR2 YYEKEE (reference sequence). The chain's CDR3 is CASSSDRWGETQYF. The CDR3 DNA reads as TGTGCCAGCAGCTCGGACAGGTGGGGAGAGACCCAGTACTTC.

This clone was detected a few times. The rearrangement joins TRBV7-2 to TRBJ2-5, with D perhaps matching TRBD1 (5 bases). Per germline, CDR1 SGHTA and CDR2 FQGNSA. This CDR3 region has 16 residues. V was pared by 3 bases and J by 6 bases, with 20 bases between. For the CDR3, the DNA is TGTGCCAGCAGCTTGGGCAGGGCCAGGGCTGTGAAGACCCAGTACTTC. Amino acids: CASSLGRARAVKTQYF.

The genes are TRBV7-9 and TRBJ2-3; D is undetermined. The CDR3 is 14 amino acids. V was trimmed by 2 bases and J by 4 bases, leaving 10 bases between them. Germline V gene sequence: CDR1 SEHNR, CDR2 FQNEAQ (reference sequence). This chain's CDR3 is CASSLTQSADTQYF. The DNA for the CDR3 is TGTGCCAGCAGCTTAACCCAGTCTGCAGATACGCAGTATTTT. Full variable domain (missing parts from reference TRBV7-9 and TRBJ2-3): DTGVSQNPRHKITKRGQNVTFRCDPISEHNRLYWYRQTLGQGPEFLTYFQNEAQLEKSRLLSDRFSAERPKGSFSTLEIQRTEQGDSAMYLCASSLTQSADTQYFGPGTRLTVL.

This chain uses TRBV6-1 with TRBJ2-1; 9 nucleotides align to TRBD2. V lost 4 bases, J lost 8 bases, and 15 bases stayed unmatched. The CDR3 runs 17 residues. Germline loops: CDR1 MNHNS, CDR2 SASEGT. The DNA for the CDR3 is TGTGCCAGCAGTGCCATTTTCGCGGGAGGGCCTACTGATGAGCAGTTCTTC. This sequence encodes CASSAIFAGGPTDEQFF.

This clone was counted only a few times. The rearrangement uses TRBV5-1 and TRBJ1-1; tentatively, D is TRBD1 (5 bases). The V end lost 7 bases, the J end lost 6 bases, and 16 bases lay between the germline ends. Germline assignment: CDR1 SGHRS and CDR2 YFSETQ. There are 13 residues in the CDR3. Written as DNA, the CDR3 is TGCGCCAGCTCTGTAACCCAGGGCTCTGAAGCTTTCTTT. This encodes CASSVTQGSEAFF.

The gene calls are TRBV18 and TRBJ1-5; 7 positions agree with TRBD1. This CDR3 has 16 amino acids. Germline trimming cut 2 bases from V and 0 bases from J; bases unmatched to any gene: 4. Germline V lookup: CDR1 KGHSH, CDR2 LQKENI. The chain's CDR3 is CASSPRGQNSNQPQHF. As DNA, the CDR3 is TGTGCCAGCTCACCAAGGGGGCAGAATAGCAATCAGCCCCAGCATTTT.

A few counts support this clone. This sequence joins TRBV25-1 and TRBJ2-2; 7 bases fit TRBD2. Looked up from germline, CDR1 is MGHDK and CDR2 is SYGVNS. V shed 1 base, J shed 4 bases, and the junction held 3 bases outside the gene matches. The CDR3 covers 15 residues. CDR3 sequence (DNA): TGTGCCAGCAGTGAATCGGGGGGACGCACCGGGGAGCTGTTTTTT. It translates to CASSESGGRTGELFF.

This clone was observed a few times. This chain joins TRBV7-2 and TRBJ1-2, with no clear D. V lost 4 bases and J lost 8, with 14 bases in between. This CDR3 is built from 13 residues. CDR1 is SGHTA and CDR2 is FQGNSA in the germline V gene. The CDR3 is CASSSPDLRGYTF. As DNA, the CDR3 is TGTGCCAGCAGCTCACCGGACTTAAGGGGCTACACCTTC.

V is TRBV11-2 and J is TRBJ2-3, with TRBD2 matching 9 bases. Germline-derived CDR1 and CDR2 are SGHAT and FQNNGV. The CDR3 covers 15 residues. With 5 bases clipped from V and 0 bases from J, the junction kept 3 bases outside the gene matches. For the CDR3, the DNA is TGTGCCAGCAGCCCCAGCGGGAGGAGCACAGATACGCAGTATTTT. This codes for CASSPSGRSTDTQYF.

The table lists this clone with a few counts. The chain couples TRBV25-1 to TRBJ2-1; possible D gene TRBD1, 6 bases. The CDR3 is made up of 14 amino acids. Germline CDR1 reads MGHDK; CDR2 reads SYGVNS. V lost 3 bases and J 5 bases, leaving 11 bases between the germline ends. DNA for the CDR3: TGTGCCAGCAGTGACCCCGGACAGAACAATGAGCAGTTCTTC. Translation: CASSDPGQNNEQFF.

This CDR3 is CASSRTGSTDTQYF. The CDR3, as DNA: TGTGCCAGCAGCCGGACAGGAAGCACAGATACGCAGTATTTT. The chain links TRBV2 to TRBJ2-3; TRBD1 aligns across 7 bases. Trimming took 6 bases from V and 0 from J; bases not matched to a gene: 3. Germline assignment: CDR1 SNHLY and CDR2 FYNNEI. The CDR3 covers 14 residues. The entire variable domain, with the rest obtained from reference TRBV2 and TRBJ2-3, is as follows: EPEVTQTPSHQVTQMGQEVILRCVPISNHLYFYWYRQILGQKVEFLVSFYNNEISEKSEIFDDQFSVERPDGSNFTLKIRSTKLEDSAMYFCASSRTGSTDTQYFGPGTRLTVL.

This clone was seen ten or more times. DNA of the CDR3: TGTGCCAGCAGCTCTTACAGGGCACCGCAGGACTCGCAGTATTTT. This encodes CASSSYRAPQDSQYF. The V and J genes are TRBV14 and TRBJ2-3, with D possibly matching TRBD1 (6 bases). This CDR3 is built from 15 residues. Germline V gene sequence: CDR1 SGHDN, CDR2 FVKESK. Trimming took off 5 bases at V and 10 bases at J, with 22 bases between the two ends.

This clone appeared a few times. CDR3 nucleotide sequence: TGTGCCAGCTCCCTCGGGACAGAATCCTACGAGCAGTACTTC. Translating gives CASSLGTESYEQYF. The chain uses TRBV18 and TRBJ2-7; 7 nucleotides align to TRBD1. The germline V gene encodes CDR1 KGHSH and CDR2 LQKENI. This CDR3 region has 14 residues. The V gene end was trimmed by 6 bases and the J gene end by 1 base; junction bases not matched to a gene: 6.

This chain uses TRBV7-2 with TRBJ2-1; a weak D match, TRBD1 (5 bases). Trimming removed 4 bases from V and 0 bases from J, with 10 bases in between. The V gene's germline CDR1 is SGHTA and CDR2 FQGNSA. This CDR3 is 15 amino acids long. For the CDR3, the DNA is TGTGCCAGCAGCTGGACACCGAGCTCCTACAATGAGCAGTTCTTC. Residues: CASSWTPSSYNEQFF.

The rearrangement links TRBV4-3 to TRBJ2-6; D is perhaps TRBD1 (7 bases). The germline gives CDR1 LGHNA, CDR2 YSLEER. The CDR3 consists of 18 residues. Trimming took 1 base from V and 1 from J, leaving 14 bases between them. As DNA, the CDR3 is TGCGCCAGCAGCCAAGGCCCGACAGGGACTTCTGGGGCCAACGTCCTGACTTTC. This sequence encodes CASSQGPTGTSGANVLTF.

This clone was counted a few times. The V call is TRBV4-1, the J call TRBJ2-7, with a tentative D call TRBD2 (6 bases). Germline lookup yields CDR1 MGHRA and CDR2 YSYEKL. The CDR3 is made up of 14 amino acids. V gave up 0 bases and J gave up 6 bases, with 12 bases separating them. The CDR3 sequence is CASSQDRRAGEQYF. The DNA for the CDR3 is TGCGCCAGCAGCCAAGATAGGAGAGCGGGCGAGCAGTACTTC.

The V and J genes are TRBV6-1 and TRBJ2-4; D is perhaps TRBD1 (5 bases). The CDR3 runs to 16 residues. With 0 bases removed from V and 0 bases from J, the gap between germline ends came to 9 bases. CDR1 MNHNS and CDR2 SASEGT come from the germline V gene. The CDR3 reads CASSEATGLAKNIQYF. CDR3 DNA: TGTGCCAGCAGTGAAGCCACAGGCCTAGCCAAAAACATTCAGTACTTC.

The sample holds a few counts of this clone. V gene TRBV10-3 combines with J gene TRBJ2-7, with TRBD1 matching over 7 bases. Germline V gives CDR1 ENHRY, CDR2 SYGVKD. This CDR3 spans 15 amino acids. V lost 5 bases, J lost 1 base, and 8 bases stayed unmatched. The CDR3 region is CAISRQPGQSYEQYF. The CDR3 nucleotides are TGTGCCATCAGTAGACAGCCGGGACAGTCCTACGAGCAGTACTTC.

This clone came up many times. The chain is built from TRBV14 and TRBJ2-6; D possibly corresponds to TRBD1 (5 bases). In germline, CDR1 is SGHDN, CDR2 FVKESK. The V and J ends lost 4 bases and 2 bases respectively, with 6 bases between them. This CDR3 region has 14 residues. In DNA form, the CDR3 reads TGTGCCAGCAGCCTCAGGGCTGGGGCCAACGTCCTGACTTTC. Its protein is CASSLRAGANVLTF.

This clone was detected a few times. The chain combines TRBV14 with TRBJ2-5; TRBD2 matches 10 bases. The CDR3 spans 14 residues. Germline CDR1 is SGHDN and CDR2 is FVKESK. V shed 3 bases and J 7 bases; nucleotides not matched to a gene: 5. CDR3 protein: CASSQASGSGTQYF. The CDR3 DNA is TGTGCCAGCAGCCAGGCTAGCGGGAGTGGGACCCAGTACTTC.

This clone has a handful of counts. The CDR3 spells CASSLSGTEKEAFF. CDR3 sequence (DNA): TGTGCCAGCAGTTTGTCCGGGACAGAAAAAGAAGCTTTCTTT. This chain links TRBV28 with TRBJ1-1, with TRBD1 matching over 7 bases. Trimming at V came to 3 bases and at J to 8 bases, leaving 9 bases not matched to a gene. CDR3 length equals 14 residues. CDR1 and CDR2 from the germline V gene are MDHEN and SYDVKM.

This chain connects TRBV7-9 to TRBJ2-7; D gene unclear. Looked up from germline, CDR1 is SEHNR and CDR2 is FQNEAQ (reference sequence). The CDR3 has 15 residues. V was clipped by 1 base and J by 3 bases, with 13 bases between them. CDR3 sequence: CASSLDSLKNYEQYF. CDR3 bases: TGTGCCAGCAGCTTAGACTCCCTTAAGAACTACGAGCAGTACTTC.

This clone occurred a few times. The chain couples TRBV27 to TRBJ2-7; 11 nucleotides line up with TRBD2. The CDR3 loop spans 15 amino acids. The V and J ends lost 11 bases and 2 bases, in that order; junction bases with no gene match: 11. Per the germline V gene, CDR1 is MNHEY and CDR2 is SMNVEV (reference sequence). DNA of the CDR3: TGTGCCTCCGCCGTCATAGCGGGAGGGGCCTACGAGCAGTACTTC. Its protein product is CASAVIAGGAYEQYF.

The DNA for the CDR3 is TGTGCCAGCGGGGACAGGGGTAGGTACACTGAAGCTTTCTTT. Its protein product is CASGDRGRYTEAFF. The chain links TRBV28 to TRBJ1-1; 10 bases line up with TRBD1. Germline V lookup: CDR1 MDHEN, CDR2 SYDVKM. CDR3 size: 14 residues. J lost 3 bases, V lost 8 bases, and 6 bases had no gene match.

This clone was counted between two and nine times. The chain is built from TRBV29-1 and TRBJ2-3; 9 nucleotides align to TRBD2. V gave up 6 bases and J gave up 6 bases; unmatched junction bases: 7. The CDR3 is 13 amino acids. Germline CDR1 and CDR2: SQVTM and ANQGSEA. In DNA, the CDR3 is TGCAGCGTCGCGGGGGGGGAGTTGGATACGCAGTATTTT. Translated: CSVAGGELDTQYF.

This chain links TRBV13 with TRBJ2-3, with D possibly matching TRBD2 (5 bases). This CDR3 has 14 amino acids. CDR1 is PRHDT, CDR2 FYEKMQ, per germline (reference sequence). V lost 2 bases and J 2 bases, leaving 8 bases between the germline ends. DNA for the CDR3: TGTGCCAGCAGCTTACGGGGATACACAGATACGCAGTATTTT. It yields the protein CASSLRGYTDTQYF.

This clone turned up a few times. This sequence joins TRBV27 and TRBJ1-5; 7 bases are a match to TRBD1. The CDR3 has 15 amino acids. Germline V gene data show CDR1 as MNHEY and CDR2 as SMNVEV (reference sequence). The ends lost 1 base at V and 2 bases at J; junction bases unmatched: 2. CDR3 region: CASSLYRGGNQPQHF. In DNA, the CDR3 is TGTGCCAGCAGTTTATACAGGGGTGGCAATCAGCCCCAGCATTTT.

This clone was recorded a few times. Here the CDR3 DNA reads TGTGCCAGCAGCTTATTCCAGGGATCCTACGAGCAGTACTTC. Translation gives CASSLFQGSYEQYF. This sequence joins TRBV7-2 and TRBJ2-7, with a tentative D call TRBD1 (5 bases). The CDR3 extends over 14 amino acids. The V end was cut by 2 bases, the J end by 1 base, with 9 bases between. The germline gives CDR1 SGHTA, CDR2 FQGNSA. The full variable domain, rest sourced from reference TRBV7-2 and TRBJ2-7, is GAGVSQSPSNKVTEKGKDVELRCDPISGHTALYWYRQSLGQGLEFLIYFQGNSAPDKSGLPSDRFSAERTGGSVSTLTIQRTQQEDSAVYLCASSLFQGSYEQYFGPGTRLTVT.

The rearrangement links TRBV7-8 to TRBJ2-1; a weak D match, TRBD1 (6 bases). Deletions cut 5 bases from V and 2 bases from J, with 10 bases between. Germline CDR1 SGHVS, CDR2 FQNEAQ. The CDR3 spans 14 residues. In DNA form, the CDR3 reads TGTGCCAGCAGCGTAAACAGGGCCTACAATGAGCAGTTCTTC. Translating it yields CASSVNRAYNEQFF.

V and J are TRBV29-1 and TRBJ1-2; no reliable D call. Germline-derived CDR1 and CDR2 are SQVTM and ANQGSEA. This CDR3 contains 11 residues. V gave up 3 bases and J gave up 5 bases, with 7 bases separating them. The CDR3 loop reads CSVDQTYGYTF. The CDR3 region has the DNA TGCAGCGTTGACCAGACTTATGGCTACACCTTC.

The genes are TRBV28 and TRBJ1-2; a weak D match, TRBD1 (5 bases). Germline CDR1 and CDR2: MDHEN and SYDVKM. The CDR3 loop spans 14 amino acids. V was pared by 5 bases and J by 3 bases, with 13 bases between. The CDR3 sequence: CASSPTDRYYGYTF. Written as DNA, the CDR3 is TGTGCCAGCAGTCCTACTGACAGATACTATGGCTACACCTTC.